The 29 T cell receptor beta chains below all came from one sample that was sequenced in a study of T cells in tuberculosis. The data were produced by immunoSEQ multiplex PCR, yet TCRdb's version contains in-frame clones alone and is incomplete. The sample records about 34,000 clones, 93% being singletons. Time point defined: new active TB diagnosis, blood taken before or within 7 days of starting treatment. The source was PBMCs, collected at tuberculosis diagnosis. These receptors were taken from an adult with tuberculosis.

The chain carries TRBV4-1 and TRBJ2-2, with 10 bases that match TRBD2. The CDR3 is 17 amino acids. Germline V lookup: CDR1 MGHRA, CDR2 YSYEKL. V lost 4 bases, J lost 2 bases, and 7 bases stayed unmatched. CDR3 bases: TGCGCCAGCAGCCGAGGTACTAGCGGGGTTAACACCGGGGAGCTGTTTTTT. Its translation is CASSRGTSGVNTGELFF.

This clone was picked up one time. The chain recombines TRBV19 with TRBJ1-1; 8 nucleotides line up with TRBD1. V shed 4 bases and J 4 bases; nucleotides not matched to a gene: 8. This CDR3 spans 15 amino acids. The V gene's germline CDR1 is LNHDA and CDR2 SQIVND (reference sequence). The CDR3 bases are TGTGCCAGTAGTAAGTCGGCGACAGGGGCCACTGAAGCTTTCTTT. It is translated as CASSKSATGATEAFF.

This clone was seen only once. The chain links TRBV9 to TRBJ1-2; D is unclear. The CDR3 is made up of 13 amino acids. Germline V gene sequence: CDR1 SGDLS, CDR2 YYNGEE. V lost 4 bases to trimming and J lost 0 bases, with 7 bases between them. The CDR3 spells CASSLRSNYGYTF. The CDR3 DNA sequence: TGTGCCAGCAGCCTTAGATCTAACTATGGCTACACCTTC.

The chain couples TRBV19 to TRBJ1-3; 9 bases fit TRBD1. The CDR3 length is 15 residues. CDR1 and CDR2 (germline): LNHDA, SQIVND (reference sequence). The ends lost 3 bases at V and 3 bases at J; junction bases unmatched: 3. This CDR3 reads CASSITGGGGNTIYF. Here the CDR3 DNA reads TGTGCCAGTAGTATCACAGGGGGCGGTGGAAACACCATATATTTT.

This clone was recorded once. This sequence joins TRBV30 and TRBJ1-5, with D possibly matching TRBD1 (6 bases). There are 15 residues in the CDR3. V lost 4 bases to trimming and J lost 3 bases, with 16 bases between them. Germline CDR1 reads GTSNPN; CDR2 reads SVGIG (reference sequence). The CDR3 protein is CAWTPQGGYNQPQHF. CDR3 DNA: TGTGCCTGGACCCCACAGGGTGGTTACAATCAGCCCCAGCATTTT.

The chain uses TRBV5-1 and TRBJ2-3, with TRBD2 identical over 7 bases. CDR1 is SGHRS, CDR2 YFSETQ, per germline. This CDR3 has 20 amino acids. Trimming cost V 0 bases and J 3 bases; bases outside gene matches: 19. The CDR3: CASSLAFGLDAELGTDTQYF. The CDR3 DNA is TGCGCCAGCAGCTTGGCCTTCGGACTAGATGCAGAACTTGGAACAGATACGCAGTATTTT.

This chain links TRBV18 with TRBJ1-4; 7 bases are a match to TRBD1. The CDR3 extends over 17 amino acids. Trimming took 2 bases from V and 3 from J; bases not matched to a gene: 9. Looked up from germline, CDR1 is KGHSH and CDR2 is LQKENI. The CDR3 reads CASSPTDRATANEKLFF. The CDR3 nucleotides read TGTGCCAGCTCACCAACCGACAGGGCGACGGCTAATGAAAAACTGTTTTTT.

V gene TRBV27 combines with J gene TRBJ2-7; 8 bases are a match to TRBD1. With V trimmed by 7 bases and J by 0 bases, 8 bases remained unmatched. This CDR3 spans 15 amino acids. Germline CDR1 MNHEY, CDR2 SMNVEV (reference sequence). CDR3 coding DNA: TGTGCCAGCAAAGGGGGACAGGCCAGCTCCTACGAGCAGTACTTC. It codes for CASKGGQASSYEQYF.

The chain joins TRBV7-9 to TRBJ2-7; D gene unclear. There are 15 residues in the CDR3. Germline V gives CDR1 SEHNR, CDR2 FQNEAQ (reference sequence). V was trimmed by 1 base and J by 0 bases, leaving 10 bases between them. The DNA for the CDR3 is TGTGCCAGCAGCTTAGACTGGAGTAGCTCCTACGAGCAGTACTTC. This codes for CASSLDWSSSYEQYF.

The V gene is TRBV27, the J gene TRBJ1-5; no reliable D call. CDR1 is MNHEY, CDR2 SMNVEV, per germline (reference sequence). Trimming took off 1 base at V and 4 bases at J, with 11 bases between the two ends. CDR3 length equals 15 residues. CDR3 sequence: CASSLLPGGNQPQHF. The CDR3 DNA is TGTGCCAGCAGTTTATTGCCTGGAGGGAATCAGCCCCAGCATTTT.

The V call is TRBV5-6, the J call TRBJ1-2; D not resolved. The V and J ends lost 4 bases and 8 bases respectively, with 18 bases between them. This CDR3 comprises 14 residues. Germline V gives CDR1 SGHDT, CDR2 YYEEEE. CDR3 protein: CASSGLEDHLGYTF. As DNA, the CDR3 is TGTGCCAGCAGCGGGTTGGAGGACCACTTAGGCTACACCTTC.

This clone occurred once. The chain couples TRBV11-2 to TRBJ1-1; D call uncertain. Germline CDR1 and CDR2: SGHAT and FQNNGV. The CDR3 consists of 14 residues. The germline V and J ends were trimmed by 7 bases and 4 bases, with 16 bases remaining between them. DNA of the CDR3: TGTGCCAGCAACCCCCGGGAGGGAGGCACTGAAGCTTTCTTT. As protein: CASNPREGGTEAFF.

The genes are TRBV19 and TRBJ1-2, with a tentative D call TRBD1 (5 bases). The germline CDR1 and CDR2 sequences are LNHDA and SQIVND (reference sequence). This CDR3 region has 16 residues. The ends were cut back, 0 bases at V and 5 bases at J, with 16 bases in the middle. CDR3 in amino acids: CASSIEGDSSWYGYTF. For the CDR3, the DNA is TGTGCCAGTAGTATAGAAGGCGACAGTTCATGGTATGGCTACACCTTC.

This clone was detected once. The same CDR3 also results from other DNA sequences found in this sample. The gene calls are TRBV9 and TRBJ2-7; 8 bases align to TRBD1. V shed 4 bases and J 5 bases; nucleotides not matched to a gene: 5. Looked up from germline, CDR1 is SGDLS and CDR2 is YYNGEE. The CDR3 loop spans 13 amino acids. The CDR3 region is CASSRQGRDEQYF. The CDR3 nucleotides are TGTGCCAGCAGCCGACAGGGGCGCGACGAGCAGTACTTC.

V is TRBV4-1 and J is TRBJ1-3; D not certain. The CDR3 loop spans 14 amino acids. Per the germline V gene, CDR1 is MGHRA and CDR2 is YSYEKL. The germline V and J ends were trimmed by 2 bases and 4 bases, with 9 bases remaining between them. CDR3 sequence: CASSQTVLGNTIYF. CDR3 nucleotide sequence: TGCGCCAGCAGCCAAACAGTATTGGGAAACACCATATATTTT.

The chain joins TRBV4-1 to TRBJ2-7; possible D gene TRBD1, 6 bases. The germline V gene encodes CDR1 MGHRA and CDR2 YSYEKL. V was cut by 2 bases and J by 1 base, with 15 bases left in between. The CDR3 has 16 amino acids. CDR3 DNA: TGCGCCAGCAGCCAATCGAACAGGGAGCCTTCCTACGAGCAGTACTTC. Its translation: CASSQSNREPSYEQYF.

The V and J genes are TRBV27 and TRBJ1-1, with a tentative D call TRBD1 (6 bases). Trimming shortened V by 7 bases and J by 5 bases, and 17 bases separated the two germline ends. CDR1 and CDR2 (germline): MNHEY, SMNVEV (reference sequence). The CDR3 contains 14 residues. The chain's CDR3 is CASIDLTGSTEAFF. The CDR3 DNA is TGTGCCAGCATCGATCTTACAGGGAGTACTGAAGCTTTCTTT.

The CDR3 loop reads CSVQGDGGTEQYF. The CDR3 region has the DNA TGCAGCGTTCAGGGGGACGGGGGAACAGAGCAGTACTTC. V usage is TRBV29-1 and J usage is TRBJ2-7; maybe TRBD1 (7 bases). Germline CDR1 reads SQVTM; CDR2 reads ANQGSEA. Trimming cost V 5 bases and J 7 bases, with 18 bases left between them. The CDR3 runs 13 residues.

The V and J genes are TRBV7-3 and TRBJ1-5; D is unresolved. The length of the CDR3 is 13 residues. V lost 1 base and J lost 7, with 8 bases in between. Germline V gives CDR1 SGHTA, CDR2 FQGTGA. The CDR3 sequence is CASSLMAGQPQHF. The CDR3 DNA is TGTGCCAGCAGCTTAATGGCAGGCCAGCCCCAGCATTTT.

The rearrangement joins TRBV6-6 to TRBJ2-3; the D gene is possibly TRBD2 (6 bases). Germline V lookup: CDR1 MNHNY, CDR2 SVGAGI (reference sequence). The CDR3 consists of 15 residues. V was pared by 2 bases and J by 2 bases, with 11 bases between. In DNA form, the CDR3 reads TGTGCCAGCAGTTACATTGCGGGGCTCACAGATACGCAGTATTTT. This sequence encodes CASSYIAGLTDTQYF.

The chain couples TRBV2 to TRBJ2-1; TRBD2 aligns across 9 bases. In germline, CDR1 is SNHLY, CDR2 FYNNEI. With V trimmed by 1 base and J by 7 bases, 11 bases remained unmatched. The CDR3 length is 17 residues. The CDR3 bases are TGTGCCAGCAGTGAAGGTCTCGCGGGAGGGCCGTGGAATGAGCAGTTCTTC. It yields the protein CASSEGLAGGPWNEQFF.

V usage is TRBV10-3 and J usage is TRBJ1-2; tentative D call: TRBD1 (5 bases). The CDR3 loop spans 14 amino acids. Germline loops: CDR1 ENHRY, CDR2 SYGVKD. V shed 9 bases and J shed 0 bases, with 14 bases lying between them. DNA for the CDR3: TGTGCCATTCAGGGCGTTCCGGCTAACTATGGCTACACCTTC. It yields the protein CAIQGVPANYGYTF.

The V and J genes are TRBV7-9 and TRBJ2-3; possible D gene TRBD2, 5 bases. From germline, CDR1 is SEHNR and CDR2 FQNEAQ (reference sequence). Trimming took 0 bases from V and 5 from J, leaving 9 bases between them. This CDR3 is built from 14 residues. The CDR3 spells CASSLAGVGDTQYF. DNA of the CDR3: TGTGCCAGCAGCTTAGCGGGAGTAGGAGATACGCAGTATTTT. Using reference TRBV7-9 and TRBJ2-3 for the parts outside the CDR3, the full variable domain is DTGVSQNPRHKITKRGQNVTFRCDPISEHNRLYWYRQTLGQGPEFLTYFQNEAQLEKSRLLSDRFSAERPKGSFSTLEIQRTEQGDSAMYLCASSLAGVGDTQYFGPGTRLTVL.

The rearrangement links TRBV6-6 to TRBJ2-7; D may be TRBD1 (5 bases). CDR3 length: 13 amino acids. V lost 6 bases and J lost 3, with 12 bases in between. Germline CDR1 MNHNY, CDR2 SVGAGI (reference sequence). This chain's CDR3 is CASSLGPHYEQYF. In nucleotides, the CDR3 is TGTGCCAGCAGCCTGGGGCCACACTACGAGCAGTACTTC.

J is TRBJ1-5 and V is TRBV15; tentative D call: TRBD1 (5 bases). CDR3 length: 16 residues. Per the germline V gene, CDR1 is LNHNV and CDR2 is YYDKDF (reference sequence). Between the trimmed V and J ends, which lost 0 bases and 3 bases, there was a span of 12 bases. The CDR3 DNA reads as TGTGCCACCAGCAGAGATGGGAGGGACTACAATCAGCCCCAGCATTTT. Its protein product is CATSRDGRDYNQPQHF.

This sequence joins TRBV28 and TRBJ2-7, with 9 nucleotides matching TRBD2. Looked up from germline, CDR1 is MDHEN and CDR2 is SYDVKM. V shed 2 bases, J shed 6 bases, and the junction held 8 bases outside the gene matches. The CDR3 is 15 amino acids. CDR3 DNA sequence: TGTGCCAGCAGTTTAGCGGCGGGAGGGATGGCCGAGCAGTACTTC. Translated, it gives CASSLAAGGMAEQYF. Drawing the rest from reference TRBV28 and TRBJ2-7, the complete variable domain is DVKVTQSSRYLVKRTGEKVFLECVQDMDHENMFWYRQDPGLGLRLIYFSYDVKMKEKGDIPEGYSVSREKKERFSLILESASTNQTSMYLCASSLAAGGMAEQYFGPGTRLTVT.

The chain has TRBV5-6 and TRBJ2-7, with 10 bases lining up with TRBD2. V shed 3 bases, J shed 2 bases, and the junction held 5 bases outside the gene matches. CDR3 length: 15 residues. Germline V lookup: CDR1 SGHDT, CDR2 YYEEEE. CDR3 in DNA: TGTGCCAGCAGCTACCTAGCGGGAGTAGCCTACGAGCAGTACTTC. Residues: CASSYLAGVAYEQYF.

The chain has TRBV10-3 and TRBJ2-7, with TRBD2 identical over 7 bases. V gave up 4 bases and J gave up 0 bases; unmatched junction bases: 3. Looked up from germline, CDR1 is ENHRY and CDR2 is SYGVKD. CDR3 length: 14 amino acids. The CDR3 here is CAISGLADSYEQYF. The CDR3, as DNA: TGTGCCATCAGTGGCCTAGCGGACTCCTACGAGCAGTACTTC.

The chain carries TRBV5-6 and TRBJ2-7, with D possibly TRBD1 on 6 matching bases. Trimming shortened V by 9 bases and J by 1 base, and 17 bases separated the two germline ends. Germline V gene sequence: CDR1 SGHDT, CDR2 YYEEEE. This CDR3 is 14 amino acids long. The CDR3 loop reads CANLRDTLSYEQYF. CDR3 in DNA: TGTGCCAACCTCCGGGACACTTTATCCTACGAGCAGTACTTC.